This T cell receptor beta chain was identified in a study of T cells after yellow fever vaccination. For the study at large: Preparation of the low-cell-number fractions used SMART-Seq v4 Ultra Low Input. General observations from the study: The bulk population could contribute abundant contaminating clonotypes to FACS-sorted repertoires. Clonotypes shared by both compartments, CD4 and CD8, made up a small share.

V dropped 8 bases and J dropped 4; count of bases not matched to a gene: 10. This CDR3 has 15 residues. Germline-derived CDR1 and CDR2 are SGHTA and FQGNSA. MiXCR, applied by TCRdb to the 5' RACE reads, yields one record per CDR3 protein. The table records about 210,000 distinct CDR3 sequences, 2.5% to 3.5% of them present only once. This clonotype has at least ten counts. Its antigen is not known. This receptor was obtained from a man aged 18 to 30 who received the YFV17D yellow fever vaccine. The sample consisted of CD4+ T cells sorted from PBMCs, taken 10 days after the yellow fever booster vaccination. The gene calls are TRBV7-2 and TRBJ2-1; 8 bases are a match to TRBD2. CDR3 region: CASASGGAAYNEQFF. The CDR3 coding sequence is TGTGCCAGCGCTTCGGGGGGGGCGGCGTACAATGAGCAGTTCTTC.